The T cell receptor (beta chain) under discussion was sequenced for a study of CXCR3-negative and CXCR3-positive naive CD8 T cells. The CDR3 is 17 amino acids. Germline values: CDR1 SGHRS, CDR2 YFSETQ. Worth noting for this clonotype: Antigen specificity is unknown.

Study-wide results and caveats: Whereas both naive subsets had comparably high diversity, memory CD8+ cells had much lower diversity. Similar TRBV-TRBJ gene usage was seen in naive CXCR3-negative and CXCR3-positive cells, but not in memory cells. CXCR3-positive naive cells carried more hydrophobic TRB CDR3s than CXCR3-negative naive cells did.

Via 5' RACE with UMI labels, TRB cDNA libraries were prepared. TCRdb reprocessed the 5' RACE reads and reports one entry per CDR3 protein, with no DNA. The sample features some 49,000 distinct CDR3 sequences, with over 2% in its top ten. Sequenced material: naive CXCR3- CD8+ T cells from blood. As for subset: CD45RO-CCR7+CD27+CD95- naive CD8+ T cells lacking CXCR3 (TNR3-). This TCR came from a human donor in good health. Some clones in this sample may be carry-over from other donors' samples. V and J are TRBV5-1 and TRBJ2-1; TCRdb designates TRBD2, a call that cannot be tested without DNA. CDR3 in amino acids: CASSGLGPSGVTDEQFF.